This T cell receptor beta chain is drawn from a study of beta chain features in type 1 diabetes. At the level of the study: All of the samples together had more than 95 million sorted cells examined. Study observations and caveats: Shortening of TCRB CDR3s, moderate but significant, appeared in all four CD4+ subsets of Type 1 diabetes patients.

Sorting of CD4+ naive, central memory, regulatory and stem cell-like memory cells was performed via CD45RO/CCR7/CD25/CD127/CD95/CD27. Every isolated RNA sample was fully reverse transcribed, so sequencing captured expressed TCRB transcripts. Produced via immunoSEQ multiplex PCR; TCRdb's table is partial and in-frame only. This sample has more than 15,000 clones, with 60% to 75% found just once. Trimming took off 6 bases at V and 8 bases at J, with 13 bases between the two ends. The CDR3 has 12 residues. Per germline, CDR1 SNHLY and CDR2 FYNNEI. About this clone: Its target is unknown.

Sequencing was carried out using stem cell memory CD4+ T cells from blood. This chain links TRBV2 with TRBJ1-1; tentatively, D is TRBD1 (6 bases). The receptor was isolated from a man aged 25 to 45 with type 1 diabetes. The DNA for the CDR3 is TGTGCCAGCAGGGCCTTGGGGGCCGAAGCTTTCTTT. It specifies CASRALGAEAFF.